This TCR beta chain was captured in a study of metastatic and nonmetastatic thyroid tumors. This clone was seen only once. CDR1 and CDR2 from the germline V gene are SGHRS and YFSETQ. The CDR3 has 19 residues. V was trimmed by 4 bases and J by 2 bases, leaving 24 bases between them. All patients were treatment-naive before thyroid surgery. TCRdb re-processed the PCR reads through MiXCR. The table has some 8,400 clones, approximately 30% seen once. This TCR derives from a female donor with papillary thyroid cancer or a benign thyroid nodule (not recorded which). Some clones in this sample may be carry-over from other donors' samples. The sequenced material came from tumor tissue. The chain links TRBV5-1 to TRBJ2-2; TRBD1 is a possible D gene (8 bases). The CDR3 DNA reads TGCGCCAGCAGCCCTCGGACAGGGAGGCTAGCGGTAAACACCGGGGAGCTGTTTTTT. It yields the protein CASSPRTGRLAVNTGELFF.